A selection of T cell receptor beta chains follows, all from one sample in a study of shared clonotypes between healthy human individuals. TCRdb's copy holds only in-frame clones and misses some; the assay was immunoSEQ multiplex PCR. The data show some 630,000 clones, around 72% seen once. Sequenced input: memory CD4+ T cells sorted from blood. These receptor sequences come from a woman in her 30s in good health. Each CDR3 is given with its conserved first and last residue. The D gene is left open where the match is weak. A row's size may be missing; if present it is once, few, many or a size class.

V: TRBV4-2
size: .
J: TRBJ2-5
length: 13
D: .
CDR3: CASSQDHAETQYF
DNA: TGTGCCAGCAGCCAAGATCACGCAGAGACCCAGTACTTC

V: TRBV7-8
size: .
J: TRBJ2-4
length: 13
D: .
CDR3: CASSFSRANIQYF
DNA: TGTGCCAGCAGCTTTTCCAGGGCAAACATTCAGTACTTC

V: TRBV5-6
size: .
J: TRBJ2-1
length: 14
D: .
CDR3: CASSLAGGSFEQFF
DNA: TGTGCCAGCAGCTTGGCCGGAGGAAGTTTTGAGCAGTTCTTC

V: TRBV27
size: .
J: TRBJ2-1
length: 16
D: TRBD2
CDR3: CASSRILAGGPGEQFF
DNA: TGTGCCAGCAGTCGGATACTAGCGGGAGGGCCTGGTGAGCAGTTCTTC

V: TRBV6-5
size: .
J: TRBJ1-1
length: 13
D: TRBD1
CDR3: CASAPGGKTEAFF
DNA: TGTGCCAGCGCCCCAGGGGGGAAGACTGAAGCTTTCTTT

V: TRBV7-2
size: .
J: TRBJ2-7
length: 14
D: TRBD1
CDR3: CASSPGQGYYEQYF
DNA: TGTGCCAGCAGCCCGGGACAGGGGTACTACGAGCAGTACTTC

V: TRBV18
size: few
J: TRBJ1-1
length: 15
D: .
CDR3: CASSPLRGGDTEAFF
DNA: TGTGCCAGCTCACCGCTCCGGGGGGGTGATACTGAAGCTTTCTTT

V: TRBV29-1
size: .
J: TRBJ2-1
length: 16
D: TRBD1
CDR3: CSVGTGGSTLYNEQFF
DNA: TGCAGCGTTGGGACAGGGGGCTCGACTCTCTACAATGAGCAGTTCTTC

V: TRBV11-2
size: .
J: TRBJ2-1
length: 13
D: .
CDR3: CASSLGGADEQFF
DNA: TGTGCCAGCAGCTTAGGCGGGGCCGATGAGCAGTTCTTC

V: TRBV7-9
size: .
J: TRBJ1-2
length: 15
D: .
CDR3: CASSTLGEWGRGYTF
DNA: TGTGCCAGCAGCACCCTGGGTGAGTGGGGTCGAGGCTACACCTTC

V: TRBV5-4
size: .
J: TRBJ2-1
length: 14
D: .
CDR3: CASSYASSYNEQFF
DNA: TGTGCCAGCAGCTATGCCAGCTCCTACAATGAGCAGTTCTTC

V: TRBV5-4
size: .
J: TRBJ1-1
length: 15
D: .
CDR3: CASSRGGDGNTEAFF
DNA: TGTGCCTCCAGCCGGGGAGGGGATGGGAACACTGAAGCTTTCTTT

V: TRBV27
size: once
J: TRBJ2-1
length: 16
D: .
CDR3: CASSLSGQGVYNEQFF
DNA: TGTGCCAGCAGTTTATCGGGGCAGGGCGTCTACAATGAGCAGTTCTTC

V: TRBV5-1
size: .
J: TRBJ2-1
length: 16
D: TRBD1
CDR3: CASSNEQGISYNEQFF
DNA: TGCGCCAGCAGTAACGAACAGGGGATCTCCTACAATGAGCAGTTCTTC

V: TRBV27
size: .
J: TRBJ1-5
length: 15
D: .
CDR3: CASSLFRGSNQPQHF
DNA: TGTGCCAGCAGTTTATTTAGGGGTAGCAATCAGCCCCAGCATTTT

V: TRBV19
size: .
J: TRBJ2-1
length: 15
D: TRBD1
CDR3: CASSIDRVERNEQFF
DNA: TGTGCCAGTAGTATTGACAGGGTTGAGAGGAATGAGCAGTTCTTC